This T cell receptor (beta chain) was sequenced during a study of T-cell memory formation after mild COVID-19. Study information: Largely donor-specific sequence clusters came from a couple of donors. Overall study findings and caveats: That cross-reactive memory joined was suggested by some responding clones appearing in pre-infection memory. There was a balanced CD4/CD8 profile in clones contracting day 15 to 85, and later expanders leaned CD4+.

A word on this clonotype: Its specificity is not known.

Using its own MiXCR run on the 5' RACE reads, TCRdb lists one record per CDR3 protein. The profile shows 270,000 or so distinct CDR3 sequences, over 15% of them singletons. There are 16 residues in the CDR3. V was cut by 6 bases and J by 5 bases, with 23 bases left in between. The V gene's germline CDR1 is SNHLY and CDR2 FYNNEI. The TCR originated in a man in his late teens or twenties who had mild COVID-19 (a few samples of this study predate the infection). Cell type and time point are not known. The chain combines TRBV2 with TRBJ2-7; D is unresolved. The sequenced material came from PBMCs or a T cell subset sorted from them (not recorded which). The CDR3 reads CASSLPYGVAVNEQYF. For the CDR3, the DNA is TGTGCCAGCAGCCTACCATATGGGGTAGCAGTCAACGAGCAGTACTTC.